These T cell receptor beta chains were read from a single sample in a study of shared clonotypes between healthy human individuals. Profiling relied on immunoSEQ multiplex PCR, and the TCRdb table lists in-frame clones only, not all of them. The sample has over 700,000 clones, roughly two thirds seen once; the top ten hold more than 1.5%. Input material: memory CD4+ T cells sorted from blood. The receptors shown here come from a woman in her twenties or thirties in good health. Each CDR3 is given with its conserved first and last residue. The D gene is left open where the match is weak. The size field is filled for only some rows; it gives once, few, many or a size class.

clone size: NA
J gene: TRBJ1-1
V gene: TRBV4-1
D gene: NA
CDR3 DNA: TGCGCCAGCAGCCATCACTCCGGGACACCGAACACTGAAGCTTTCTTT
CDR3 protein: CASSHHSGTPNTEAFF

clone size: many
J gene: TRBJ2-1
V gene: TRBV29-1
D gene: TRBD2
CDR3 DNA: TGCAGCGCCATAGCGGGAGGTCCCACTACTCTCGGGAATGAGCAGTTCTTC
CDR3 protein: CSAIAGGPTTLGNEQFF

clone size: many
J gene: TRBJ1-2
V gene: TRBV27
D gene: NA
CDR3 DNA: TGTGCCAGGCGACAGTACTATGGCTACACCTTC
CDR3 protein: CARRQYYGYTF

clone size: few
J gene: TRBJ1-2
V gene: TRBV28
D gene: NA
CDR3 DNA: TGTGCCAGTCGTACCGGGACACCTAACTATGGCTACACCTTC
CDR3 protein: CASRTGTPNYGYTF

clone size: NA
J gene: TRBJ2-7
V gene: TRBV11-2
D gene: NA
CDR3 DNA: TGTGCCAGCAGCCCCCCCCGAACCTACGAGCAGTACTTC
CDR3 protein: CASSPPRTYEQYF

clone size: NA
J gene: TRBJ1-1
V gene: TRBV19
D gene: NA
CDR3 DNA: TGTGCCAGTAGTATAGGTTTAAGGAGGGCGGAAACTGAAGCTTTCTTT
CDR3 protein: CASSIGLRRAETEAFF

clone size: many
J gene: TRBJ1-2
V gene: TRBV6-4
D gene: NA
CDR3 DNA: TGTGCCACAAGGACCGAGGGGAACTATGGCTACACCTTC
CDR3 protein: CATRTEGNYGYTF

clone size: NA
J gene: TRBJ1-3
V gene: TRBV25-1
D gene: TRBD1
CDR3 DNA: TGTGCCAGCAGTGGGACAGGGGATGGAAACACCATATATTTT
CDR3 protein: CASSGTGDGNTIYF

clone size: few
J gene: TRBJ1-1
V gene: TRBV5-1
D gene: TRBD1
CDR3 DNA: TGCGCCAGCAGCTTGGAGTGGGGACAGGTCACTGAAGCTTTCTTT
CDR3 protein: CASSLEWGQVTEAFF

clone size: few
J gene: TRBJ1-1
V gene: TRBV10-2
D gene: NA
CDR3 DNA: TGCGCCAGCAGTGTTCAGTCACAGAGCACTGAAGCTTTCTTT
CDR3 protein: CASSVQSQSTEAFF

clone size: NA
J gene: TRBJ2-3
V gene: TRBV4-1
D gene: NA
CDR3 DNA: TGCGCCAGCAGCCAGGGGGAAGGCAGGCGAGATACGCAGTATTTT
CDR3 protein: CASSQGEGRRDTQYF

clone size: NA
J gene: TRBJ2-1
V gene: TRBV5-1
D gene: TRBD2
CDR3 DNA: TGCGCCAGCAGTCGTGGACTAGCGGGACTATCCTACAATGAGCAGTTCTTC
CDR3 protein: CASSRGLAGLSYNEQFF

clone size: NA
J gene: TRBJ2-1
V gene: TRBV5-1
D gene: TRBD1
CDR3 DNA: TGCGCCAGCAGCCAACTGGACAGGGCCTACAATGAGCAGTTCTTC
CDR3 protein: CASSQLDRAYNEQFF

clone size: NA
J gene: TRBJ2-1
V gene: TRBV28
D gene: NA
CDR3 DNA: TGTGCCAGCTGGACCGGGACAATCTACAATGAGCAGTTCTTC
CDR3 protein: CASWTGTIYNEQFF

clone size: NA
J gene: TRBJ1-5
V gene: TRBV28
D gene: NA
CDR3 DNA: TGTGCCAGCACCTTGGGGGGGGCTCGCAATCAGCCCCAGCATTTT
CDR3 protein: CASTLGGARNQPQHF

clone size: few
J gene: TRBJ2-7
V gene: TRBV7-9
D gene: NA
CDR3 DNA: TGTGCCAGCAGCTTAGGGGGACCCTACGAGCAGTACTTC
CDR3 protein: CASSLGGPYEQYF

clone size: NA
J gene: TRBJ1-1
V gene: TRBV29-1
D gene: TRBD1
CDR3 DNA: TGCAGCGTTCAAACTCAGGGGGACACTGAAGCTTTCTTT
CDR3 protein: CSVQTQGDTEAFF

clone size: few
J gene: TRBJ2-2
V gene: TRBV5-1
D gene: NA
CDR3 DNA: TGCGCCAGCAGCCTGGAAGGGCTTGTAACCGGGGAGCTGTTTTTT
CDR3 protein: CASSLEGLVTGELFF

clone size: NA
J gene: TRBJ1-1
V gene: TRBV7-2
D gene: NA
CDR3 DNA: TGTGCCAGCACCTCGATAGCGGGCAGACTGGCTCTAAACACTGAAGCTTTCTTT
CDR3 protein: CASTSIAGRLALNTEAFF

clone size: NA
J gene: TRBJ2-2
V gene: TRBV11-3
D gene: TRBD1
CDR3 DNA: TGTGCCAGCGGACAGGTGAACACCGGGGAGCTGTTTTTT
CDR3 protein: CASGQVNTGELFF

clone size: NA
J gene: TRBJ2-5
V gene: TRBV19
D gene: NA
CDR3 DNA: TGTGCCAGTAGTATAGAGACCCAGTACTTC
CDR3 protein: CASSIETQYF

clone size: NA
J gene: TRBJ2-1
V gene: TRBV7-2
D gene: NA
CDR3 DNA: TGTGCCAGCAGCTCTCGCAGTTGGGCGGCAGGAGGACGGAATGAGCAGTTCTTC
CDR3 protein: CASSSRSWAAGGRNEQFF

clone size: NA
J gene: TRBJ2-5
V gene: TRBV20-1
D gene: NA
CDR3 DNA: TGCAGTGCTAGTAAGGAGACCCAGTACTTC
CDR3 protein: CSASKETQYF

clone size: few
J gene: TRBJ2-2
V gene: TRBV7-9
D gene: NA
CDR3 DNA: TGTGCCAGCAGGCGTATTATGGGATACACCGGGGAGCTGTTTTTT
CDR3 protein: CASRRIMGYTGELFF

clone size: NA
J gene: TRBJ2-3
V gene: TRBV7-2
D gene: NA
CDR3 DNA: TGTGCCAGCAGCTTATCCGGAGTGAGCACAGATACGCAGTATTTT
CDR3 protein: CASSLSGVSTDTQYF

clone size: NA
J gene: TRBJ2-7
V gene: TRBV2
D gene: NA
CDR3 DNA: TGTGCCAGCAGTCCGGGACCCCAGCCCTACGAGCAGTACTTC
CDR3 protein: CASSPGPQPYEQYF

clone size: NA
J gene: TRBJ2-1
V gene: TRBV29-1
D gene: NA
CDR3 DNA: TGCAGCGTTCCAAAAGGGGGGAGTCCGTACAATGAGCAGTTCTTC
CDR3 protein: CSVPKGGSPYNEQFF

clone size: NA
J gene: TRBJ2-5
V gene: TRBV7-2
D gene: NA
CDR3 DNA: TGTGCCAGCAGCTTAGAAATAGGGACCCAGTACTTC
CDR3 protein: CASSLEIGTQYF

clone size: NA
J gene: TRBJ1-2
V gene: TRBV4-1
D gene: NA
CDR3 DNA: TGCGCCAGCAGCCAAGATTGGCAGTATGGCTACACCTTC
CDR3 protein: CASSQDWQYGYTF

clone size: NA
J gene: TRBJ2-5
V gene: TRBV5-4
D gene: TRBD1
CDR3 DNA: TGTGCCAGCAGCGAAAACAGGGGCGAGTCAGAGACCCAGTACTTC
CDR3 protein: CASSENRGESETQYF

clone size: NA
J gene: TRBJ1-2
V gene: TRBV19
D gene: NA
CDR3 DNA: TGTGCCAGTACATCCGGACGGCGGGGCTACACCTTC
CDR3 protein: CASTSGRRGYTF

clone size: NA
J gene: TRBJ2-7
V gene: TRBV2
D gene: TRBD2
CDR3 DNA: TGTGCCACGGGGCTAGCGGGAGTACGGGGCGAGCAGTACTTC
CDR3 protein: CATGLAGVRGEQYF

clone size: NA
J gene: TRBJ2-1
V gene: TRBV13
D gene: NA
CDR3 DNA: TGTGCCAGCAGCCCCGGGACGCCTTCCTACAATGAGCAGTTCTTC
CDR3 protein: CASSPGTPSYNEQFF

clone size: NA
J gene: TRBJ2-5
V gene: TRBV7-8
D gene: NA
CDR3 DNA: TGTGCCAGCAGCTCCGACCCCAAAGAGACCCAGTACTTC
CDR3 protein: CASSSDPKETQYF

clone size: NA
J gene: TRBJ2-1
V gene: TRBV6-5
D gene: TRBD2
CDR3 DNA: TGTGCCAGCAGCTGGGGACTAGCGGGCTACAATGAGCAGTTCTTC
CDR3 protein: CASSWGLAGYNEQFF

clone size: NA
J gene: TRBJ1-4
V gene: TRBV30
D gene: TRBD1
CDR3 DNA: TGTGCCTGGAGTTTCGGGACAGGGGTTGAAAAACTGTTTTTT
CDR3 protein: CAWSFGTGVEKLFF

clone size: many
J gene: TRBJ1-1
V gene: TRBV27
D gene: NA
CDR3 DNA: TGTGCCAGCAGTCTCCTAGGGGTTGGTGAAGCTTTCTTT
CDR3 protein: CASSLLGVGEAFF

clone size: NA
J gene: TRBJ1-1
V gene: TRBV6-6
D gene: NA
CDR3 DNA: TGTGCCAGCAGCCTGGGACAGAACACTGAAGCTTTCTTT
CDR3 protein: CASSLGQNTEAFF

clone size: NA
J gene: TRBJ2-2
V gene: TRBV5-1
D gene: NA
CDR3 DNA: TGCGCCAGCAGCTTGAGACACCCGAGCACCGGGGAGCTGTTTTTT
CDR3 protein: CASSLRHPSTGELFF

clone size: NA
J gene: TRBJ1-5
V gene: TRBV10-3
D gene: NA
CDR3 DNA: TGTGCCATCTCGACAGACGAAGATCAGCCCCAGCATTTT
CDR3 protein: CAISTDEDQPQHF